The T cell receptor beta chain described here comes from a study of molecular identifiers for immune sequencing clone quantification. A CD8+CD4-CCR7+CD45RA+ gate was used to sort naive CD8 T cells. This clonotype occurred many times. As previously described, bulk TCR libraries were made using listed TCR primers. Using its own MiXCR run on the PCR reads, TCRdb lists one record per CDR3 protein. The repertoire holds under 600,000 distinct CDR3 sequences, with around 21% as singletons. Material for sequencing was naive CD8+ T cells from blood, with Jurkat cell RNA spiked in. Subset defined: FACS-sorted CD8+CD4-CCR7+CD45RA+ naive T cells. This TCR derives from a human donor in good health. Some libraries in this study had Jurkat cell RNA spiked in.

DNA of the CDR3: TGTGCCAGTAGTACCGCTAGCTCCGGCTACGAGCAGTACTTC. This encodes CASSTASSGYEQYF. V usage is TRBV19 and J usage is TRBJ2-7, with D perhaps TRBD2 (5 bases). V was cut by 4 bases and J by 3 bases, with 13 bases left in between. Per germline, CDR1 LNHDA and CDR2 SQIVND (reference sequence). The CDR3 has 14 amino acids.